In this sample, the clone carrying this T cell receptor (beta chain) turned up a few times. V lost 1 base and J lost 3; bases outside the gene matches: 3. The germline CDR1 and CDR2 sequences are MGHRA and YSYEKL. The CDR3 extends over 16 amino acids. The data belong to a study of T-cell reconstitution after alpha-beta-depleted transplantation in children. Molecular barcoding with unique molecular identifiers was used for the TCRbeta library. TCRdb passed the PCR reads through MiXCR, listing each CDR3 protein once. The table includes approximately 350,000 distinct CDR3 sequences, 9% to 12% detected once.

The sample in question was PBMCs from the stem cell graft donor, obtained from the stem cell graft. The TCR comes from a human donor who donated a stem cell graft to a child with acute lymphoblastic leukemia. The genes are TRBV4-1 and TRBJ2-7; 13 positions match TRBD2. CDR3 amino acids: CASSQGGLAGYYEQYF. CDR3 bases: TGCGCCAGCAGCCAAGGGGGACTAGCGGGATACTACGAGCAGTACTTC.